The clone carrying this TCR beta chain was seen once. Its matching antigen is unknown. This CDR3 is 13 amino acids long. Germline V gene sequence: CDR1 SGHNT, CDR2 YYREEE (reference sequence). V was pared by 3 bases and J by 2 bases, with 7 bases between. Noted time point: week 23, last vaccination. Vaccination comprised doses that each held 300 ug of mutant IDH1 20-mer peptide, plus topical imiquimod. Clones were read by immunoSEQ multiplex PCR, and TCRdb kept only the in-frame ones, dropping some. The table lists 25,000 to 35,000 clones, 70% to 90% of them singletons. The sample is drawn from a study of a mutant IDH1 vaccine in newly diagnosed glioma. Study information: The treated population exhibited a male proportion of roughly 62%, a female proportion of 37.5%, and a mean age of about 40 years.

J is TRBJ2-3 and V is TRBV5-4, with D unresolved. The source material was PBMCs, sampled from a glioma patient whose treatment included an IDH1 peptide vaccine. This clonotype was sampled from a man aged 35 to 55 with glioma. The CDR3 nucleotides are TGTGCCAGCAGCTCCGAGAACACAGATACGCAGTATTTT. This codes for CASSSENTDTQYF.